The next 18 T cell receptor beta chains were all read from a single sample in a study of blood T cell repertoires in COVID-19. Here immunoSEQ multiplex PCR was the method, and the copy in TCRdb shows in-frame clones only, minus some. Of 150,000 to 200,000 clones listed, about three quarters are singletons. Sequenced sample: peripheral blood. The receptors derive from a man aged 55 to 70 with acute or convalescent COVID-19.

This clone showed up just a few times. The chain links TRBV5-1 to TRBJ2-2; 9 nucleotides line up with TRBD2. Germline V gene sequence: CDR1 SGHRS, CDR2 YFSETQ. V trimming: 7 bases; J trimming: 0 bases; junction bases outside the gene matches: 10. The CDR3 is made up of 17 amino acids. CDR3 in DNA: TGCGCCAGCTTCGAACTAGCGGGTCCATCGAACACCGGGGAGCTGTTTTTT. This codes for CASFELAGPSNTGELFF.

The CDR3 bases are TGTGCCAGCAGCCTATACGGGACAGATTCCTACAATGAGCAGTTCTTC. Amino acids: CASSLYGTDSYNEQFF. The chain employs TRBV7-2 and TRBJ2-1, with 7 bases aligning to TRBD1. Germline CDR1 and CDR2: SGHTA and FQGNSA. CDR3 size: 16 residues. The V and J ends lost 5 bases and 1 base, in that order; junction bases with no gene match: 8.

The gene calls are TRBV9 and TRBJ2-7; D ambiguous. V was trimmed by 3 bases and J by 6 bases, leaving 13 bases between them. The CDR3 spans 13 residues. CDR1 is SGDLS and CDR2 is YYNGEE in the germline V gene. CDR3 protein: CASSEAHKREQYF. The CDR3 DNA reads as TGTGCCAGCAGCGAGGCTCACAAGCGCGAGCAGTACTTC. Variable domain in full (rest from reference TRBV9 and TRBJ2-7): DSGVTQTPKHLITATGQRVTLRCSPRSGDLSVYWYQQSLDQGLQFLIQYYNGEERAKGNILERFSAQQFPDLHSELNLSSLELGDSALYFCASSEAHKREQYFGPGTRLTVT.

The chain employs TRBV5-1 and TRBJ2-7; D not resolved. Germline-derived CDR1 and CDR2 are SGHRS and YFSETQ. Trimming removed 3 bases at V and 5 bases at J, with 6 bases between. The CDR3 is 11 residues long. The CDR3 DNA reads as TGCGCCAGCAGCTCTTATGACGAGCAGTACTTC. Encoded protein: CASSSYDEQYF.

This sequence joins TRBV19 and TRBJ2-7; 7 nucleotides align to TRBD1. The length of the CDR3 is 14 residues. From germline, CDR1 is LNHDA and CDR2 SQIVND (reference sequence). V shed 4 bases, J shed 0 bases, and the junction held 3 bases outside the gene matches. The CDR3 region is CASSTPGGSYEQYF. The CDR3 region has the DNA TGTGCCAGTAGTACCCCAGGGGGCTCCTACGAGCAGTACTTC.

The chain couples TRBV29-1 to TRBJ2-7, with D maybe TRBD1 (6 bases). The V gene's germline CDR1 is SQVTM and CDR2 ANQGSEA. Trimming pared 3 bases from V and 0 bases from J, leaving 15 bases between. This CDR3 comprises 15 residues. CDR3 bases: TGCAGCGTTGAGAAAACGAGGGGGAGCTCCTACGAGCAGTACTTC. This encodes CSVEKTRGSSYEQYF.

The rearrangement links TRBV27 to TRBJ1-2, with TRBD1 matching 8 bases. The ends lost 8 bases at V and 3 bases at J; junction bases unmatched: 11. The CDR3 is 15 amino acids. Germline V gives CDR1 MNHEY, CDR2 SMNVEV (reference sequence). CDR3 DNA sequence: TGTGCCAGCGGGGTTATACAGGGGGAGGACTATGGCTACACCTTC. Encoded protein: CASGVIQGEDYGYTF.

Comment on this clone: The identical CDR3 is also encoded by other nucleotide sequences in the sample. The chain has TRBV7-3 and TRBJ2-5; 11 positions match TRBD2. Germline values: CDR1 SGHTA, CDR2 FQGTGA. Trimming cost V 2 bases and J 1 base; bases outside gene matches: 0. CDR3 length equals 15 residues. The CDR3 sequence is CASSLLAGGQETQYF. CDR3 in DNA: TGTGCCAGCAGCTTACTAGCGGGGGGCCAAGAGACCCAGTACTTC.

This chain links TRBV5-1 with TRBJ1-5; TRBD1 aligns across 7 bases. CDR1 SGHRS and CDR2 YFSETQ come from the germline V gene. The CDR3 covers 15 residues. J lost 7 bases, V lost 0 bases, and 7 bases had no gene match. CDR3 protein: CASSLASGTDQPQHF. The CDR3 DNA sequence: TGCGCCAGCAGCTTGGCATCAGGGACAGACCAGCCCCAGCATTTT.

This sequence joins TRBV4-2 and TRBJ1-5; D is possibly TRBD1 (6 bases). In germline, CDR1 is LGHNA, CDR2 YNFKEQ. With 0 bases removed from V and 6 bases from J, the gap between germline ends came to 9 bases. The CDR3 loop spans 14 amino acids. The CDR3 DNA sequence: TGTGCCAGCAGCCAAGACACAGGGTCTCAGCCCCAGCATTTT. Its protein is CASSQDTGSQPQHF.

This rearrangement joins TRBV19 to TRBJ2-7; 7 bases fit TRBD1. Germline values: CDR1 LNHDA, CDR2 SQIVND (reference sequence). The CDR3 totals 14 residues. V lost 2 bases to trimming and J lost 5 bases; unmatched junction nucleotides: 6. Here the CDR3 DNA reads TGTGCCAGTAGTATAAACAGGGGCGACAACGAGCAGTACTTC. Translating gives CASSINRGDNEQYF. The complete variable domain, with remaining parts taken from reference TRBV19 and TRBJ2-7, reads DGGITQSPKYLFRKEGQNVTLSCEQNLNHDAMYWYRQDPGQGLRLIYYSQIVNDFQKGDIAEGYSVSREKKESFPLTVTSAQKNPTAFYLCASSINRGDNEQYFGPGTRLTVT.

The rearrangement links TRBV9 to TRBJ2-2; D perhaps matches TRBD1 (6 bases). There are 15 residues in the CDR3. The germline V and J ends were trimmed by 0 bases and 7 bases, with 13 bases remaining between them. From germline, CDR1 is SGDLS and CDR2 YYNGEE. The CDR3 spells CASSVEVRGGGELFF. The CDR3 coding sequence is TGTGCCAGCAGCGTAGAAGTCAGGGGCGGCGGGGAGCTGTTTTTT.

The genes are TRBV12-3 or TRBV12-4 and TRBJ1-1; D call uncertain. Trimming took off 8 bases at V and 1 base at J, with 8 bases between the two ends. The CDR3 extends over 12 amino acids. This CDR3 reads CASVGSNTEAFF. CDR3 sequence (DNA): TGTGCCAGCGTCGGTTCGAACACTGAAGCTTTCTTT.

CDR3 DNA sequence: TGTGCCAGCAGCTTCAGCGGGGGGCCCTACAATGAGCAGTTCTTC. Residues: CASSFSGGPYNEQFF. The chain joins TRBV7-2 to TRBJ2-1; 9 bases line up with TRBD2. The junction had 2 bases not matched to a gene; V was cut back by 3 bases and J by 2 bases. Germline values: CDR1 SGHTA, CDR2 FQGNSA. The CDR3 runs to 15 residues.

This sequence joins TRBV5-1 and TRBJ2-2; TRBD1 is a possible D gene (5 bases). Germline V gene sequence: CDR1 SGHRS, CDR2 YFSETQ. This CDR3 is built from 17 residues. The V and J ends lost 0 bases and 2 bases respectively, with 14 bases between them. Here the CDR3 DNA reads TGCGCCAGCAGCTTGGGTTTCGGCAGGGTTAACACCGGGGAGCTGTTTTTT. This sequence encodes CASSLGFGRVNTGELFF. Full variable domain (missing parts from reference TRBV5-1 and TRBJ2-2): KAGVTQTPRYLIKTRGQQVTLSCSPISGHRSVSWYQQTPGQGLQFLFEYFSETQRNKGNFPGRFSGRQFSNSRSEMNVSTLELGDSALYLCASSLGFGRVNTGELFFGEGSRLTVL.

This clone was seen a few times. The J gene is TRBJ2-1, the V gene TRBV6-5; 8 nucleotides line up with TRBD1. Per the germline V gene, CDR1 is MNHEY and CDR2 is SVGAGI. The ends lost 0 bases at V and 8 bases at J; junction bases unmatched: 9. The CDR3 has 16 residues. For the CDR3, the DNA is TGTGCCAGCAGTTACTCGAAGAGGACAGGGAGTCATGAGCAGTTCTTC. It yields the protein CASSYSKRTGSHEQFF.

The chain couples TRBV15 to TRBJ1-4; D gene uncertain. Germline CDR1 and CDR2: LNHNV and YYDKDF (reference sequence). V lost 1 base, J lost 11 bases, and 17 bases lay in between. The CDR3 spans 15 residues. CDR3 coding DNA: TGTGCCACCAGCAGAGCGTGGCCGGAGGCGCCTAAACTGTTTTTT. Its protein is CATSRAWPEAPKLFF.

J is TRBJ2-3 and V is TRBV29-1; 13 bases agree with TRBD2. V lost 7 bases and J lost 5; bases outside the gene matches: 9. Germline CDR1 and CDR2: SQVTM and ANQGSEA. This CDR3 comprises 15 residues. The CDR3 protein is CSAPLAGGLGDTQYF. The DNA of the CDR3 is TGCAGCGCTCCACTAGCGGGGGGGCTTGGAGATACGCAGTATTTT.